Presented here are 18 T cell receptor beta chains from one specimen sequenced in a study of blood T cell repertoires in COVID-19. Clones were sequenced by immunoSEQ multiplex PCR, and TCRdb holds only the in-frame ones, with some missing. The sample lists around 210,000 clones; around three quarters were seen once. The sample taken for sequencing was peripheral blood. The receptors derive from a woman in her 70s with acute or convalescent COVID-19.

The chain is built from TRBV9 and TRBJ2-7; TRBD2 matches 13 bases. The germline V gene has CDR1 SGDLS and CDR2 YYNGEE. The CDR3 has 20 amino acids. With V trimmed by 0 bases and J by 5 bases, 17 bases remained unmatched. CDR3 nucleotides: TGTGCCAGCAGCGTAGGCACACCGGGACTAGCGGGATTGGTTTTCCACGAGCAGTACTTC. It codes for CASSVGTPGLAGLVFHEQYF.

The chain couples TRBV10-3 to TRBJ1-3, with unresolved D. Trimming took 1 base from V and 4 from J, leaving 14 bases between them. CDR1 is ENHRY and CDR2 is SYGVKD in the germline V gene. CDR3 length equals 16 residues. The CDR3 DNA is TGTGCCATCAGTGAGTATCCAGTCGGGGAAGGAAACACCATATATTTT. It yields the protein CAISEYPVGEGNTIYF.

The table lists this clone with a count of one. The V gene is TRBV29-1, the J gene TRBJ2-7; D unresolved. CDR1 and CDR2 from the germline V gene are SQVTM and ANQGSEA. Trimming pared 7 bases from V and 1 base from J, leaving 11 bases between. CDR3 length: 12 residues. The CDR3 is CSATSESYEQYF. The DNA of the CDR3 is TGCAGCGCCACCAGTGAATCCTACGAGCAGTACTTC.

The chain has TRBV30 and TRBJ1-2; tentative D call: TRBD1 (6 bases). This CDR3 region has 14 residues. Germline V lookup: CDR1 GTSNPN, CDR2 SVGIG (reference sequence). Deletions cut 0 bases from V and 5 bases from J, with 13 bases between. The chain's CDR3 is CAWSVQTGDYGYTF. The CDR3 nucleotides are TGTGCCTGGAGTGTACAGACAGGCGATTATGGCTACACCTTC.

This rearrangement joins TRBV6-4 to TRBJ2-2, with a possible D match to TRBD1 (6 bases). This CDR3 has 16 residues. The V end lost 5 bases, the J end lost 3 bases, and 16 bases lay between the germline ends. Per the germline V gene, CDR1 is MRHNA and CDR2 is SNTAGT. The CDR3 coding sequence is TGTGCCAGCAGTAAGGATACAGGGATCGACACCGGGGAGCTGTTTTTT. Protein product: CASSKDTGIDTGELFF.

This chain links TRBV5-4 with TRBJ2-2; 14 bases fit TRBD2. V trimming: 5 bases; J trimming: 7 bases; junction bases outside the gene matches: 7. CDR1 and CDR2 (germline): SGHNT, YYREEE (reference sequence). The CDR3 consists of 16 residues. CDR3: CASRGLAGAEGGELFF. The CDR3 DNA is TGTGCCAGCAGGGGACTAGCGGGAGCGGAGGGCGGGGAGCTGTTTTTT.

V gene TRBV6-1 combines with J gene TRBJ2-3; 8 bases are a match to TRBD2. The V segment lost 4 bases and the J segment 2 bases; nucleotides outside the gene matches: 8. This CDR3 has 16 amino acids. Germline V gene sequence: CDR1 MNHNS, CDR2 SASEGT. In nucleotides, the CDR3 is TGTGCCAGCAGTGCCTGGACTAGCAGAAACACAGATACGCAGTATTTT. Translated: CASSAWTSRNTDTQYF.

The chain has TRBV6-1 and TRBJ2-7, with D maybe TRBD1 (5 bases). This CDR3 contains 15 residues. V was pared by 0 bases and J by 1 base, with 10 bases between. Germline V lookup: CDR1 MNHNS, CDR2 SASEGT. The CDR3 nucleotides are TGTGCCAGCAGTGAAGCTATAGGGGCTTCCTACGAGCAGTACTTC. Translating it yields CASSEAIGASYEQYF.

CDR3 nucleotide sequence: TGCGCCAGCAGCCTTCGGTTCCTGGACAGGGCCTACAATGAGCAGTTCTTC. As protein: CASSLRFLDRAYNEQFF. V is TRBV4-1 and J is TRBJ2-1; 8 bases match TRBD1. The CDR3 has 17 residues. Germline V gene sequence: CDR1 MGHRA, CDR2 YSYEKL. V dropped 4 bases and J dropped 2; count of bases not matched to a gene: 10.

V usage is TRBV7-9 and J usage is TRBJ2-3; D is possibly TRBD2 (5 bases). The CDR3 contains 16 residues. Looked up from germline, CDR1 is SEHNR and CDR2 is FQNEAQ (reference sequence). The V end was cut by 1 base, the J end by 0 bases, with 11 bases between. The CDR3 reads CASSLGRTPSTDTQYF. Here the CDR3 DNA reads TGTGCCAGCAGCTTAGGGCGGACTCCTAGCACAGATACGCAGTATTTT.

The chain couples TRBV7-2 to TRBJ1-6; D is unresolved. The V end was cut by 4 bases, the J end by 8 bases, with 12 bases between. The CDR3 consists of 14 residues. Germline V CDR1 and CDR2: SGHTA, FQGNSA. In DNA form, the CDR3 reads TGTGCCAGCAGCTCCCCGAACGGGGATTCACCCCTCCACTTT. Translating gives CASSSPNGDSPLHF.

A few counts support this clone. The chain carries TRBV14 and TRBJ1-6; D gene ambiguous. Per germline, CDR1 SGHDN and CDR2 FVKESK. V lost 2 bases and J lost 7, with 9 bases in between. This CDR3 is built from 14 residues. The CDR3 loop is CASSQLTVNSPLHF. The CDR3 nucleotides are TGTGCCAGCAGCCAATTAACAGTAAATTCACCCCTCCACTTT.

V gene TRBV29-1 combines with J gene TRBJ2-3; unclear D gene. Germline CDR1 is SQVTM and CDR2 is ANQGSEA. V lost 4 bases and J lost 5, with 7 bases in between. This CDR3 region has 11 residues. The CDR3 here is CSVGAGDTQYF. DNA of the CDR3: TGCAGCGTTGGTGCCGGAGATACGCAGTATTTT.

The gene calls are TRBV28 and TRBJ2-1, with 9 bases that match TRBD2. V trimming: 2 bases; J trimming: 5 bases; junction bases outside the gene matches: 10. The CDR3 runs to 17 residues. Germline CDR1 is MDHEN and CDR2 is SYDVKM. DNA for the CDR3: TGTGCCAGCAGTTTAGGGCTAGCGGGATCCCTGAACAATGAGCAGTTCTTC. Translated, it gives CASSLGLAGSLNNEQFF.

CDR3 nucleotides: TGCGCCAGCAGCGGTCCCGGGACTAGCGGGAGGGCCACCGGGGAGCTGTTTTTT. Translation gives CASSGPGTSGRATGELFF. V and J are TRBV5-1 and TRBJ2-2; the match to TRBD2 covers 16 bases. V dropped 4 bases and J dropped 4; count of bases not matched to a gene: 7. Per germline, CDR1 SGHRS and CDR2 YFSETQ. The CDR3 totals 18 residues.

The rearrangement joins TRBV6-6 to TRBJ2-2; 7 bases are a match to TRBD1. Germline V gene data show CDR1 as MNHNY and CDR2 as SVGAGI (reference sequence). Trimming removed 2 bases from V and 1 base from J; junction bases left unmatched: 1. The CDR3 totals 15 residues. In DNA, the CDR3 is TGTGCCAGCAGTTACACAGGGGAGAACACCGGGGAGCTGTTTTTT. It encodes CASSYTGENTGELFF.

J is TRBJ2-7 and V is TRBV3-1 (or the pseudogene TRBV3-2), with D maybe TRBD2 (6 bases). The CDR3 sequence is 16 residues long. Germline V gene data show CDR1 as LGHDT and CDR2 as YNNKEL (reference sequence). Deletions cut 0 bases from V and 1 base from J, with 13 bases between. The DNA of the CDR3 is TGTGCCAGCAGCCAAGACGAAGCGGGCCTTTCCTACGAGCAGTACTTC. This codes for CASSQDEAGLSYEQYF.

V usage is TRBV30 and J usage is TRBJ1-5; D remains ambiguous. Per the germline V gene, CDR1 is GTSNPN and CDR2 is SVGIG (reference sequence). The CDR3 is made up of 13 amino acids. The V end was cut by 5 bases, the J end by 4 bases, with 12 bases between. This CDR3 is CAWATLENQPQHF. In nucleotides, the CDR3 is TGTGCCTGGGCAACCTTAGAGAATCAGCCCCAGCATTTT.